This T cell receptor (beta chain) comes out of a study of blood T cell repertoires in COVID-19. Across the whole study: Whether acute or convalescent, the COVID-19 samples came from the United States, Italy and Spain.

Produced via immunoSEQ multiplex PCR; TCRdb's table is partial and in-frame only. Of approximately 440,000 clones listed, 80% to 95% were seen once; the top ten hold approximately 0.65%. All enrollees were roughly 18 to 100 years old and from about 24 US areas. The CDR3 consists of 13 residues. The germline V gene has CDR1 SEHNR and CDR2 FQNEAQ (reference sequence). V was trimmed by 5 bases and J by 3 bases, leaving 10 bases between them. The sequenced sample consisted of PBMCs or T cells enriched from blood (not recorded which). The chain carries TRBV7-9 and TRBJ1-2; D call uncertain. The clonotype comes from a man aged 18 to 30 who had recovered from COVID-19. The CDR3 region has the DNA TGTGCCAGCAGCCAGGTGGCCGACTATGGCTACACCTTC. It codes for CASSQVADYGYTF.